This T cell receptor (beta chain) was retrieved from a study of radiotherapy plus CTLA-4 blockade in lung cancer. At the level of the study: Objective responses were recorded in roughly 17% of patients, with disease control recorded in 25% to 40%. Study-wide results and caveats: Response was reportedly best predicted by early blood T cell clone dynamics, with interferon-beta.

Profiled with immunoSEQ multiplex PCR; TCRdb holds only in-frame clones, not every one. The sample has 85,000 to 100,000 clones, roughly 78% seen once. V gave up 1 base and J gave up 2 bases, with 12 bases separating them. The CDR3 extends over 16 amino acids. CDR1 and CDR2 from the germline V gene are MDHEN and SYDVKM. With respect to this clone: The antigen is undetermined.

This chain connects TRBV28 to TRBJ1-5; D is perhaps TRBD1 (5 bases). The sample was peripheral blood, taken from a patient treated with radiotherapy plus ipilimumab. This receptor was taken from a human donor with non-small cell lung cancer that progressed on radiotherapy plus ipilimumab. DNA of the CDR3: TGTGCCAGCAGTTTATCTAGGGGTTACGGCAATCAGCCCCAGCATTTT. This encodes CASSLSRGYGNQPQHF.